Listed below are T cell receptor beta chains from one sample, sequenced in a study of blood T cell repertoires in COVID-19. Profiling relied on immunoSEQ multiplex PCR, and the TCRdb table lists in-frame clones only, not all of them. Among approximately 270,000 clones, 80% to 90% were seen once, and the ten largest hold about 0.8%. Input material: peripheral blood. The receptors shown here come from a man between 25 and 39 years old with acute or convalescent COVID-19. Both conserved end residues are part of each CDR3. The D gene is left open where the match is weak. Clone size is stated in some rows and not others, as once, few, many or a class when expanded.

V gene: TRBV5-1
clone size: once
J gene: TRBJ2-7
CDR3 length: 16
D gene: NA
CDR3 DNA: TGCGCCAGCAGCTTTTCCGGGACAACGGCCTCCTACGAGCAGTACTTC
CDR3 protein: CASSFSGTTASYEQYF

V gene: TRBV19
clone size: NA
J gene: TRBJ1-1
CDR3 length: 12
D gene: TRBD1
CDR3 DNA: TGTGCCAGTAGTACCAAGGGGGCGCGAGCTTTCTTT
CDR3 protein: CASSTKGARAFF

V gene: TRBV25-1
clone size: NA
J gene: TRBJ1-4
CDR3 length: 15
D gene: TRBD1
CDR3 DNA: TGTGCCAGCAGTGCCACAGGGGGCCTTAATGAAAAACTGTTTTTT
CDR3 protein: CASSATGGLNEKLFF

V gene: TRBV6-5
clone size: NA
J gene: TRBJ2-2
CDR3 length: 15
D gene: NA
CDR3 DNA: TGTGCCAGCAGAGGTTACAGGGCAGGCACCGGGGAGCTGTTTTTT
CDR3 protein: CASRGYRAGTGELFF

V gene: TRBV5-1
clone size: NA
J gene: TRBJ1-2
CDR3 length: 14
D gene: NA
CDR3 DNA: TGCGCCAGCAGCTCTCTGACTGGAAACTATGGCTACACCTTC
CDR3 protein: CASSSLTGNYGYTF

V gene: TRBV5-1
clone size: NA
J gene: TRBJ2-1
CDR3 length: 15
D gene: NA
CDR3 DNA: TGCGCCAGCCGAGAGACGGGGAGCTCCTACAATGAGCAGTTCTTC
CDR3 protein: CASRETGSSYNEQFF

V gene: TRBV29-1
clone size: NA
J gene: TRBJ2-7
CDR3 length: 14
D gene: TRBD1
CDR3 DNA: TGCAGCGTTGAAGGGGGGACAGGGTGGTTCGAGCAGTACTTC
CDR3 protein: CSVEGGTGWFEQYF

V gene: TRBV30
clone size: NA
J gene: TRBJ2-3
CDR3 length: 14
D gene: TRBD2
CDR3 DNA: TGTGCCTGCTCGGGAGCGGGAGGGTCCTATACGCAGTATTTT
CDR3 protein: CACSGAGGSYTQYF

V gene: TRBV28
clone size: NA
J gene: TRBJ2-1
CDR3 length: 15
D gene: TRBD2
CDR3 DNA: TGTGCCAGCAGTTTGGCTGGGACTAGCGGGGCAGAGCAGTTCTTC
CDR3 protein: CASSLAGTSGAEQFF

V gene: TRBV24-1
clone size: NA
J gene: TRBJ2-1
CDR3 length: 17
D gene: NA
CDR3 DNA: TGTGCCACCAGTGAGGGGGGACCCATGAGGTCCTACAATGAGCAGTTCTTC
CDR3 protein: CATSEGGPMRSYNEQFF

V gene: TRBV30
clone size: NA
J gene: TRBJ2-7
CDR3 length: 13
D gene: NA
CDR3 DNA: TGTGCCTGGAGTGTCGGTTCCTCCTACGAGCAGTACTTC
CDR3 protein: CAWSVGSSYEQYF

V gene: TRBV11-2
clone size: NA
J gene: TRBJ2-2
CDR3 length: 16
D gene: NA
CDR3 DNA: TGTGCCAGCAGCTTAGTATCCAGGGGTGCCACCGGGGAGCTGTTTTTT
CDR3 protein: CASSLVSRGATGELFF

V gene: TRBV30
clone size: NA
J gene: TRBJ1-5
CDR3 length: 14
D gene: TRBD1
CDR3 DNA: TGTGCCTGGAGCTTGACAGGGGACAATCAGCCCCAGCATTTT
CDR3 protein: CAWSLTGDNQPQHF

V gene: TRBV19
clone size: NA
J gene: TRBJ2-3
CDR3 length: 13
D gene: TRBD1
CDR3 DNA: TGTGCCAGTGGGGACAGGGGCAGAGGTACGCAGTATTTT
CDR3 protein: CASGDRGRGTQYF

V gene: TRBV27
clone size: NA
J gene: TRBJ1-2
CDR3 length: 18
D gene: NA
CDR3 DNA: TGTGCCAGCAGTTTATATTATAATCAAGGGGGTCTCTCTTATGGCTACACCTTC
CDR3 protein: CASSLYYNQGGLSYGYTF

V gene: TRBV19
clone size: NA
J gene: TRBJ1-5
CDR3 length: 15
D gene: NA
CDR3 DNA: TGTGCCAGTAGTCTCAAAACAGCTAGCAATCAGCCCCAGCATTTT
CDR3 protein: CASSLKTASNQPQHF

V gene: TRBV21-1
clone size: NA
J gene: TRBJ2-7
CDR3 length: 19
D gene: NA
CDR3 DNA: TGTGCCAGCAGCCGCCGACTAGCGGGAGGTTTTCACCTAGACTACGAGCAGTACTTC
CDR3 protein: CASSRRLAGGFHLDYEQYF

V gene: TRBV5-1
clone size: NA
J gene: TRBJ2-7
CDR3 length: 15
D gene: TRBD1
CDR3 DNA: TGCGCCAGCAGCCCCCGCGGACAGGGGGCGAGCGAGCAGTACTTC
CDR3 protein: CASSPRGQGASEQYF

V gene: TRBV4-1
clone size: NA
J gene: TRBJ1-5
CDR3 length: 16
D gene: TRBD1
CDR3 DNA: TGCGCCAGCAGCCAAGTAATGACAGGGTTAGTTCAGCCCCAGCATTTT
CDR3 protein: CASSQVMTGLVQPQHF

V gene: TRBV6-5
clone size: NA
J gene: TRBJ1-2
CDR3 length: 14
D gene: TRBD1
CDR3 DNA: TGTGCCAGCCAGTGGAGGGGGCTAGACTATGGCTACACCTTC
CDR3 protein: CASQWRGLDYGYTF

V gene: TRBV30
clone size: NA
J gene: TRBJ1-5
CDR3 length: 13
D gene: NA
CDR3 DNA: TGTGCCTGGAGTAACCAGGGCAATCAGCCCCAGCATTTT
CDR3 protein: CAWSNQGNQPQHF

V gene: TRBV7-3
clone size: few
J gene: TRBJ1-1
CDR3 length: 13
D gene: TRBD1
CDR3 DNA: TGTGCCAGCAGTCCAACAGGGGACACTGAAGCTTTCTTT
CDR3 protein: CASSPTGDTEAFF

V gene: TRBV19
clone size: NA
J gene: TRBJ1-2
CDR3 length: 15
D gene: TRBD1
CDR3 DNA: TGTGCCAGTAGCTCTGACAGGGCTCTACTCTATGGCTACACCTTC
CDR3 protein: CASSSDRALLYGYTF

V gene: TRBV7-3
clone size: NA
J gene: TRBJ2-3
CDR3 length: 14
D gene: NA
CDR3 DNA: TGTGCCAGCAGCTTGGGCATTAGCACAGATACGCAGTATTTT
CDR3 protein: CASSLGISTDTQYF

V gene: TRBV27
clone size: NA
J gene: TRBJ2-1
CDR3 length: 14
D gene: TRBD2
CDR3 DNA: TGTGCCAGCAGTCTGGGACTAGGGAGTAATGAGCAGTTCTTC
CDR3 protein: CASSLGLGSNEQFF

V gene: TRBV28
clone size: NA
J gene: TRBJ2-7
CDR3 length: 12
D gene: TRBD2
CDR3 DNA: TGTGCCAGCACGGGACTAGCGGACGAGCAGTACTTC
CDR3 protein: CASTGLADEQYF

V gene: TRBV7-3
clone size: NA
J gene: TRBJ2-1
CDR3 length: 15
D gene: TRBD2
CDR3 DNA: TGTGCCAGCAGCCCCGGACTAGCAGTGACTAATGAGCAGTTCTTC
CDR3 protein: CASSPGLAVTNEQFF

V gene: TRBV28
clone size: NA
J gene: TRBJ1-5
CDR3 length: 18
D gene: TRBD1
CDR3 DNA: TGTGCCAGCAGTTCCCCCCCCGGGACAGGATATAGCAATCAGCCCCAGCATTTT
CDR3 protein: CASSSPPGTGYSNQPQHF

V gene: TRBV18
clone size: NA
J gene: TRBJ2-3
CDR3 length: 15
D gene: TRBD2
CDR3 DNA: TGTGCCAGCTCATCTGGGACTAGCGACACAGATACGCAGTATTTT
CDR3 protein: CASSSGTSDTDTQYF

V gene: TRBV2
clone size: once
J gene: TRBJ2-3
CDR3 length: 14
D gene: NA
CDR3 DNA: TGTGCCGGCCGACCAGGGGGAGGCCCAGATACGCAGTATTTT
CDR3 protein: CAGRPGGGPDTQYF

V gene: TRBV28
clone size: once
J gene: TRBJ1-1
CDR3 length: 15
D gene: NA
CDR3 DNA: TGTGCCAGCAGTTTGGCTTTGGGGGGGCGAACTGAAGCTTTCTTT
CDR3 protein: CASSLALGGRTEAFF

V gene: TRBV7-8
clone size: NA
J gene: TRBJ1-5
CDR3 length: 14
D gene: NA
CDR3 DNA: TGTGCCAGCAGCTTAGACAGCTCTAATCAGCCCCAGCATTTT
CDR3 protein: CASSLDSSNQPQHF

V gene: TRBV7-6
clone size: NA
J gene: TRBJ1-1
CDR3 length: 13
D gene: NA
CDR3 DNA: TGTGCCAGCAGCTTAGCCGGACAGCGGAAAGCTTTCTTT
CDR3 protein: CASSLAGQRKAFF

V gene: TRBV28
clone size: NA
J gene: TRBJ2-2
CDR3 length: 15
D gene: NA
CDR3 DNA: TGTGCCAGCAGTTTCACGACTCTGGGTGCCGGGGAGCTGTTTTTT
CDR3 protein: CASSFTTLGAGELFF

V gene: TRBV18
clone size: NA
J gene: TRBJ1-4
CDR3 length: 15
D gene: NA
CDR3 DNA: TGTGCCAGCTCACCCTCGTCCGCGGGAGGTGAAAAACTGTTTTTT
CDR3 protein: CASSPSSAGGEKLFF

V gene: TRBV11-2
clone size: NA
J gene: TRBJ1-6
CDR3 length: 17
D gene: TRBD1
CDR3 DNA: TGTGCCAGCAGCTCCCAAAAGGTTAGGGGGCGGAATTCACCCCTCCACTTT
CDR3 protein: CASSSQKVRGRNSPLHF

V gene: TRBV28
clone size: NA
J gene: TRBJ1-5
CDR3 length: 15
D gene: NA
CDR3 DNA: TGTGCCAGCAGTTTAAAGCGCGGGGGCGGGCAGCCCCAGCATTTT
CDR3 protein: CASSLKRGGGQPQHF

V gene: TRBV2
clone size: NA
J gene: TRBJ2-7
CDR3 length: 14
D gene: TRBD1
CDR3 DNA: TGTGCCAGCACTAGGACAGGTTCCGCCTACGAGCAGTACTTC
CDR3 protein: CASTRTGSAYEQYF

V gene: TRBV4-1
clone size: once
J gene: TRBJ2-7
CDR3 length: 17
D gene: TRBD1
CDR3 DNA: TGCGCCAGCAGCCAAGACCTGGCCTACAGGGGGCTTTACGAGCAGTACTTC
CDR3 protein: CASSQDLAYRGLYEQYF

V gene: TRBV7-2
clone size: NA
J gene: TRBJ2-3
CDR3 length: 15
D gene: NA
CDR3 DNA: TGTGCCAGCAGCTTAATCCGGGGTCGCACAGATACGCAGTATTTT
CDR3 protein: CASSLIRGRTDTQYF

V gene: TRBV19
clone size: once
J gene: TRBJ1-1
CDR3 length: 15
D gene: TRBD1
CDR3 DNA: TGTGCCAGTATCCCTATTGGGGGGACAGCTTATAAAGCTTTCTTT
CDR3 protein: CASIPIGGTAYKAFF

V gene: TRBV5-1
clone size: NA
J gene: TRBJ1-1
CDR3 length: 14
D gene: TRBD1
CDR3 DNA: TGCGCCAGCATCTTGGGGACAGGGAGTTCTGAAGCTTTCTTT
CDR3 protein: CASILGTGSSEAFF

V gene: TRBV10-3
clone size: NA
J gene: TRBJ2-7
CDR3 length: 13
D gene: NA
CDR3 DNA: TGTGCCATCAGTGAGCCTCCCGAGTCCGAGCAGTACTTC
CDR3 protein: CAISEPPESEQYF

V gene: TRBV18
clone size: NA
J gene: TRBJ1-1
CDR3 length: 17
D gene: NA
CDR3 DNA: TGTGCCAGCTCACCACGGGAACAGGGCGCATTCGGGTCTGAAGCTTTCTTT
CDR3 protein: CASSPREQGAFGSEAFF

V gene: TRBV3-1/TRBV3-2
clone size: NA
J gene: TRBJ2-7
CDR3 length: 13
D gene: TRBD1
CDR3 DNA: TGTGCCAGTATGGGGACAGGGGCCTACGAGCAGTACTTC
CDR3 protein: CASMGTGAYEQYF

V gene: TRBV14
clone size: NA
J gene: TRBJ2-3
CDR3 length: 15
D gene: NA
CDR3 DNA: TGTGCCAGCAGCCGGACGGGAGAGGAAACAGATACGCAGTATTTT
CDR3 protein: CASSRTGEETDTQYF

V gene: TRBV27
clone size: NA
J gene: TRBJ1-6
CDR3 length: 23
D gene: TRBD1
CDR3 DNA: TGTGCCAGCAGTACTCGCTTGCCTTTTGAAACTCGACAGGGGGCTATTTATAATTCACCCCTCCACTTT
CDR3 protein: CASSTRLPFETRQGAIYNSPLHF

V gene: TRBV19
clone size: NA
J gene: TRBJ2-7
CDR3 length: 14
D gene: NA
CDR3 DNA: TGTGCCAGTAGTATCACAGGCGCCTCCTACGAGCAGTACTTC
CDR3 protein: CASSITGASYEQYF

V gene: TRBV11-1
clone size: NA
J gene: TRBJ2-1
CDR3 length: 16
D gene: NA
CDR3 DNA: TGTGCCAGCAGCGGGGGGGCTAGGAGCTCCTACAATGAGCAGTTCTTC
CDR3 protein: CASSGGARSSYNEQFF

V gene: TRBV27
clone size: NA
J gene: TRBJ2-3
CDR3 length: 13
D gene: NA
CDR3 DNA: TGTGCCAGCACCCTACGGGGGTCAGATACGCAGTATTTT
CDR3 protein: CASTLRGSDTQYF

V gene: TRBV28
clone size: NA
J gene: TRBJ2-5
CDR3 length: 13
D gene: TRBD2
CDR3 DNA: TGTGCCAGCAGTTTGGGGGGGACCGAGACCCAGTACTTC
CDR3 protein: CASSLGGTETQYF